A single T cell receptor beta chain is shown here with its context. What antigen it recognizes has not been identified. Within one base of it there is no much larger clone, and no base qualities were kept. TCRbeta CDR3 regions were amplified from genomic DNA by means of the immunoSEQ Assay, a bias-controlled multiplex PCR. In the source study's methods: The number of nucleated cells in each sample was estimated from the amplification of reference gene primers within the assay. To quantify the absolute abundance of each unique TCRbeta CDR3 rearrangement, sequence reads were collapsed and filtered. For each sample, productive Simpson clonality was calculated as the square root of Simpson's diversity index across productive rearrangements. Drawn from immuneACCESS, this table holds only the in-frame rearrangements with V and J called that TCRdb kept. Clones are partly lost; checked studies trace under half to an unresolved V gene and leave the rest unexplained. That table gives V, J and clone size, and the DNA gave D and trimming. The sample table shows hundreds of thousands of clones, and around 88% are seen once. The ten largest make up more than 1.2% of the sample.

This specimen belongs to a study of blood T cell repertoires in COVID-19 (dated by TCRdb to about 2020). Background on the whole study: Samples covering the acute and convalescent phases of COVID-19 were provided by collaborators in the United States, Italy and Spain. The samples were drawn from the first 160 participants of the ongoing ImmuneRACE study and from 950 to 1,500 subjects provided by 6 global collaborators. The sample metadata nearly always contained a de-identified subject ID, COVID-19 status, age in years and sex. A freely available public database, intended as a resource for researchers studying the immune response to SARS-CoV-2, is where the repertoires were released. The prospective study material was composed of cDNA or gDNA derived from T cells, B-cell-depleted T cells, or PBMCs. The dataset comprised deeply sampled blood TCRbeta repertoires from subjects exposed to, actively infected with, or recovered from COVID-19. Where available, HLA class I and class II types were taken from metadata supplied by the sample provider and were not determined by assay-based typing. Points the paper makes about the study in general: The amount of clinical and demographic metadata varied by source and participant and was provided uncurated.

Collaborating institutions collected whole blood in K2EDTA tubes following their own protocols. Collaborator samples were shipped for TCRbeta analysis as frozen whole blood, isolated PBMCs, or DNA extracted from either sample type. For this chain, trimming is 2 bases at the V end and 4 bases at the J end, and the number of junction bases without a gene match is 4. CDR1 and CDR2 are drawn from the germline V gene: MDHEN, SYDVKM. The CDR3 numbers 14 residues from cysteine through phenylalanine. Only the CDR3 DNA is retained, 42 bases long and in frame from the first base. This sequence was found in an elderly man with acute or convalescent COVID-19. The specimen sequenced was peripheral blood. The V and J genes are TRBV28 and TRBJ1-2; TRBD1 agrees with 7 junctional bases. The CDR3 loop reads CASSLTDRFYGYTF. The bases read TGTGCCAGCAGTTTAACGGACAGGTTCTATGGCTACACCTTC.